The 29 T cell receptor beta chains presented below share a single source sample, sequenced in a study of T cell responses to AZD1222 COVID-19 vaccine. Data came from immunoSEQ multiplex PCR; TCRdb stores just in-frame clones and leaves some out. Here the sample spans roughly 87,000 clones, about 90% being singletons. The material sequenced was peripheral blood, taken 28 days after the second AZD1222 dose. All receptors derive from an adult who received the AZD1222 COVID-19 vaccine.

The rearrangement uses TRBV18 and TRBJ2-2, with TRBD1 matching over 9 bases. The V segment lost 6 bases and the J segment 4 bases; nucleotides outside the gene matches: 9. The CDR3 loop spans 16 amino acids. The germline gives CDR1 KGHSH, CDR2 LQKENI. CDR3 nucleotide sequence: TGTGCCAGCTCCGTCACAGGGGGCTTTGGCACCGGGGAGCTGTTTTTT. Translation: CASSVTGGFGTGELFF.

This clone has a handful of counts. The CDR3, as DNA: TGTGCCAGCAGTGAAGCCTACTCTGGGGCCAACGTCCTGACTTTC. Its protein is CASSEAYSGANVLTF. V usage is TRBV6-1 and J usage is TRBJ2-6; D is uncertain. Germline V gene sequence: CDR1 MNHNS, CDR2 SASEGT. Trimming removed 0 bases from V and 0 bases from J, with 3 bases in between. The CDR3 is 15 amino acids.

The chain employs TRBV6-2 or TRBV6-3 and TRBJ2-3; tentatively, D is TRBD1 or TRBD2 (5 bases each). V gave up 6 bases and J gave up 5 bases, with 21 bases separating them. In germline, CDR1 is MNHEY, CDR2 SVGEGT. The CDR3 is 16 amino acids. Here the CDR3 DNA reads TGTGCCAGCAGCCAGAATAGGGGCGGGCTTATAGATACGCAGTATTTT. It yields the protein CASSQNRGGLIDTQYF.

This chain joins TRBV29-1 and TRBJ2-5; D is uncertain. CDR3 size: 12 residues. The V end lost 2 bases, the J end lost 1 base, and 5 bases lay between the germline ends. The germline CDR1 and CDR2 sequences are SQVTM and ANQGSEA. DNA for the CDR3: TGCAGCGTTGAATCCAGCCAAGAGACCCAGTACTTC. Translation gives CSVESSQETQYF.

In this sample, this clone turned up once. CDR3 coding DNA: TGTGCCAGCAGCCCAAGCTGGTCAAGTTCACCCCTCCACTTT. This gives the protein CASSPSWSSSPLHF. The chain couples TRBV9 to TRBJ1-6, with unresolved D. Germline loops: CDR1 SGDLS, CDR2 YYNGEE. V was shortened by 4 bases and J by 9 bases, with 14 bases between the two germline ends. The CDR3 spans 14 residues. Variable domain in full (rest from reference TRBV9 and TRBJ1-6): DSGVTQTPKHLITATGQRVTLRCSPRSGDLSVYWYQQSLDQGLQFLIQYYNGEERAKGNILERFSAQQFPDLHSELNLSSLELGDSALYFCASSPSWSSSPLHFGNGTRLTVT.

The chain uses TRBV28 and TRBJ1-6; 7 bases are shared with TRBD1. This CDR3 has 15 residues. V lost 4 bases, J lost 7 bases, and 7 bases stayed unmatched. Germline V CDR1 and CDR2: MDHEN, SYDVKM. As DNA, the CDR3 is TGTGCCAGCAGTTCACAGGGGCCGAAAAATTCACCCCTCCACTTT. It yields the protein CASSSQGPKNSPLHF.

This chain joins TRBV11-2 and TRBJ2-5; TRBD1 might be the D (6 bases). This CDR3 is built from 17 residues. The V end lost 3 bases, the J end lost 6 bases, and 23 bases lay between the germline ends. CDR1 and CDR2 (germline): SGHAT, FQNNGV. The CDR3 here is CASSFARGGMGIKTQYF. In DNA, the CDR3 is TGTGCCAGCAGCTTTGCCCGAGGGGGAATGGGGATAAAGACCCAGTACTTC.

The J gene is TRBJ1-5, the V gene TRBV15; D remains ambiguous. Trimming left V 0 bases short and J 7 bases short, with 16 bases between. CDR3 length equals 16 residues. The germline CDR1 and CDR2 sequences are LNHNV and YYDKDF (reference sequence). The CDR3 DNA sequence: TGTGCCACCAGCAGAGATAAGGGCGGTAGGGCACAGCCCCAGCATTTT. It encodes CATSRDKGGRAQPQHF.

This chain joins TRBV24-1 and TRBJ1-2; maybe TRBD1 (6 bases). Trimming removed 4 bases at V and 2 bases at J, with 13 bases between. The CDR3 sequence is 15 residues long. The germline V gene encodes CDR1 KGHDR and CDR2 SFDVKD. CDR3 in amino acids: CATSEGQPTNYGYTF. CDR3 nucleotides: TGTGCCACCAGTGAAGGACAGCCGACAAACTATGGCTACACCTTC.

This clone showed up just a few times. The rearrangement uses TRBV21-1 and TRBJ2-2; the D segment call TRBD2 is taken from the table without a DNA check. TRBV21-1 counts as a pseudogene. The CDR3 covers 16 residues. CDR3 in amino acids: CASSIGSGRHTGELFF. The CDR3 DNA reads TGTGCCAGCAGCATCGGTAGCGGGAGGCACACCGGGGAGCTGTTTTTT.

The chain couples TRBV27 to TRBJ1-1, with D possibly TRBD1 on 6 matching bases. The CDR3 spans 14 residues. The V and J ends lost 5 bases and 7 bases respectively, with 17 bases between them. The germline CDR1 and CDR2 sequences are MNHEY and SMNVEV (reference sequence). For the CDR3, the DNA is TGTGCCAGCAGTCCCGGGACAAGTGTCGTTGAAGCTTTCTTT. As protein: CASSPGTSVVEAFF.

This clone came up a few times. The CDR3 protein is CASSPWTSGSYEQYF. The CDR3 DNA follows: TGTGCCAGCAGCCCCTGGACTAGCGGGAGCTACGAGCAGTACTTC. The chain carries TRBV7-8 and TRBJ2-7; 13 positions match TRBD2. J was trimmed by 3 bases and V by 5 bases; bases with no gene match: 4. Germline CDR1 SGHVS, CDR2 FQNEAQ. The CDR3 length is 15 residues.

The sample holds one count of this clone. The chain recombines TRBV28 with TRBJ1-5, with TRBD1 as a possible D gene (6 bases). This CDR3 has 14 amino acids. CDR1 and CDR2 from the germline V gene are MDHEN and SYDVKM. V was clipped by 6 bases and J by 6 bases, with 15 bases between them. The CDR3 nucleotides are TGTGCCAGCAGGCAGGCGGGGGCGTTTCAGCCCCAGCATTTT. Protein product: CASRQAGAFQPQHF.

This clone has only a few counts. The J gene is TRBJ1-1, the V gene TRBV18, with a weak D call TRBD1 (5 bases). The germline V gene has CDR1 KGHSH and CDR2 LQKENI. The CDR3 contains 14 residues. The V end lost 0 bases, the J end lost 5 bases, and 10 bases lay between the germline ends. CDR3 amino acids: CASSPPVGGTEAFF. CDR3 sequence (DNA): TGTGCCAGCTCACCACCGGTCGGGGGAACTGAAGCTTTCTTT.

This rearrangement joins TRBV5-1 to TRBJ2-2; TRBD2 might be the D (5 bases). The V end lost 1 base, the J end lost 7 bases, and 14 bases lay between the germline ends. The CDR3 covers 15 residues. Germline assignment: CDR1 SGHRS and CDR2 YFSETQ. The DNA of the CDR3 is TGCGCCAGCAGCTTGTTAGACGGGATAGGCGGGGAGCTGTTTTTT. Protein: CASSLLDGIGGELFF. Full variable domain (outside the CDR3, taken from reference TRBV5-1 and TRBJ2-2): KAGVTQTPRYLIKTRGQQVTLSCSPISGHRSVSWYQQTPGQGLQFLFEYFSETQRNKGNFPGRFSGRQFSNSRSEMNVSTLELGDSALYLCASSLLDGIGGELFFGEGSRLTVL.

A single count supports this clone. The V call is TRBV7-9, the J call TRBJ2-7; either TRBD1 or TRBD2 may fit D (6 bases each). CDR3 length: 15 amino acids. Germline CDR1 reads SEHNR; CDR2 reads FQNEAQ (reference sequence). Trimming removed 2 bases from V and 2 bases from J, with 13 bases in between. CDR3 DNA: TGTGCCAGCAGCTTAATTGGAGGGGGAGCCTACGAGCAGTACTTC. This sequence encodes CASSLIGGGAYEQYF.

The chain couples TRBV27 to TRBJ1-1; D not resolved. V was clipped by 2 bases and J by 2 bases, with 6 bases between them. The CDR3 loop spans 13 amino acids. The germline CDR1 and CDR2 sequences are MNHEY and SMNVEV (reference sequence). The CDR3 here is CASSLTANTEAFF. In DNA form, the CDR3 reads TGTGCCAGCAGTTTAACGGCTAACACTGAAGCTTTCTTT.

The chain couples TRBV7-2 to TRBJ2-1; TRBD2 agrees at 11 bases. J was trimmed by 0 bases and V by 4 bases; bases with no gene match: 2. This CDR3 has 16 amino acids. Germline values: CDR1 SGHTA, CDR2 FQGNSA. The CDR3 loop is CASSYTSGGSYNEQFF. The DNA for the CDR3 is TGTGCCAGCAGCTACACTAGCGGGGGCTCCTACAATGAGCAGTTCTTC. The full variable domain, its missing parts supplied by reference TRBV7-2 and TRBJ2-1, is GAGVSQSPSNKVTEKGKDVELRCDPISGHTALYWYRQSLGQGLEFLIYFQGNSAPDKSGLPSDRFSAERTGGSVSTLTIQRTQQEDSAVYLCASSYTSGGSYNEQFFGPGTRLTVL.

The genes are TRBV24-1 and TRBJ2-1; D remains unclear. The CDR3 sequence is 16 residues long. CDR1 and CDR2 (germline): KGHDR, SFDVKD. V lost 4 bases to trimming and J lost 0 bases, with 12 bases between them. The DNA of the CDR3 is TGTGCCACCAGTGACTGGAGCAAGGGCTCCTACAATGAGCAGTTCTTC. Its protein product is CATSDWSKGSYNEQFF.

This rearrangement joins TRBV7-3 to TRBJ2-1, with TRBD2 as a possible D gene (6 bases). The germline V gene has CDR1 SGHTA and CDR2 FQGTGA. Trimming left V 1 base short and J 6 bases short, with 13 bases between. This CDR3 region has 15 residues. The CDR3 bases are TGTGCCAGCAGCTTAATATTGGCTAGCGTCAATGAGCAGTTCTTC. It translates to CASSLILASVNEQFF.

J is TRBJ1-5 and V is TRBV25-1; D call uncertain. Germline V gene sequence: CDR1 MGHDK, CDR2 SYGVNS. Trimming pared 5 bases from V and 4 bases from J, leaving 9 bases between. The CDR3 has 13 residues. This CDR3 reads CASSNRGNQPQHF. The CDR3 DNA follows: TGTGCCAGCAGTAATCGGGGTAATCAGCCCCAGCATTTT.

V gene TRBV2 combines with J gene TRBJ1-5; 7 bases are a match to TRBD1. J was trimmed by 0 bases and V by 6 bases; bases with no gene match: 5. The CDR3 is made up of 15 amino acids. The V gene's germline CDR1 is SNHLY and CDR2 FYNNEI. CDR3 coding DNA: TGTGCCAGCAGCCCGGGACAGTATAGCAATCAGCCCCAGCATTTT. It encodes CASSPGQYSNQPQHF.

The chain employs TRBV2 and TRBJ1-5; no definite D call. CDR3 length equals 12 residues. Germline-derived CDR1 and CDR2 are SNHLY and FYNNEI. Trimming cost V 6 bases and J 4 bases, with 7 bases left between them. CDR3: CASSRVNQPQHF. For the CDR3, the DNA is TGTGCCAGCAGCCGGGTAAATCAGCCCCAGCATTTT. Drawing the rest from reference TRBV2 and TRBJ1-5, the complete variable domain is EPEVTQTPSHQVTQMGQEVILRCVPISNHLYFYWYRQILGQKVEFLVSFYNNEISEKSEIFDDQFSVERPDGSNFTLKIRSTKLEDSAMYFCASSRVNQPQHFGDGTRLSIL.

V is TRBV2 and J is TRBJ2-3, with 9 bases fitting TRBD2. Germline V gives CDR1 SNHLY, CDR2 FYNNEI. V lost 8 bases to trimming and J lost 3 bases; unmatched junction nucleotides: 9. CDR3 length: 15 residues. CDR3 DNA sequence: TGTGCCAGCTCTTCTTCTAGCGGGATTACAGATACGCAGTATTTT. It encodes CASSSSSGITDTQYF.

The chain uses TRBV4-1 and TRBJ2-1; 9 bases align to TRBD2. There are 19 residues in the CDR3. CDR1 MGHRA and CDR2 YSYEKL come from the germline V gene. V was clipped by 1 base and J by 1 base; unmatched bases: 11. The CDR3 region has the DNA TGCGCCAGCAGCCAAGCCAGTTGGCTAGCGGGGAGGTCCTACAATGAGCAGTTCTTC. Translation gives CASSQASWLAGRSYNEQFF.

The J gene is TRBJ2-1, the V gene TRBV7-9; 12 bases match TRBD2. CDR1 SEHNR and CDR2 FQNEAQ come from the germline V gene (reference sequence). The CDR3 loop spans 15 amino acids. The junction had 2 bases not matched to a gene; V was cut back by 2 bases and J by 6 bases. In nucleotides, the CDR3 is TGTGCCAGCAGCTTATCTAGCGGGAGGGCCAATGAGCAGTTCTTC. This translates into CASSLSSGRANEQFF.

The chain is built from TRBV4-3 and TRBJ2-3; 12 nucleotides line up with TRBD1. V lost 3 bases, J lost 6 bases, and 7 bases stayed unmatched. The germline CDR1 and CDR2 sequences are LGHNA and YSLEER. The CDR3 extends over 16 amino acids. The CDR3 DNA reads TGCGCCAGCAGCCAGCCCCCGGGACAGGGGGCGGATACGCAGTATTTT. Translation: CASSQPPGQGADTQYF.

The chain is built from TRBV4-3 and TRBJ2-1; 12 nucleotides align to TRBD2. Trimming took 0 bases from V and 9 from J; bases not matched to a gene: 3. Germline V gene sequence: CDR1 LGHNA, CDR2 YSLEER. The CDR3 consists of 15 residues. The CDR3 DNA follows: TGCGCCAGCAGCCAAGATCTAGCGGGAGGGACTGAGCAGTTCTTC. Residues: CASSQDLAGGTEQFF.

The genes are TRBV29-1 and TRBJ1-1; possibly TRBD1 for D (5 bases). The germline CDR1 and CDR2 sequences are SQVTM and ANQGSEA. The CDR3 is made up of 13 amino acids. V was cut by 4 bases and J by 0 bases, with 9 bases left in between. The CDR3, as DNA: TGCAGCGTTGGGGACCAGATGAACACTGAAGCTTTCTTT. Residues: CSVGDQMNTEAFF. Using reference TRBV29-1 and TRBJ1-1 for the parts outside the CDR3, the full variable domain is SAVISQKPSRDICQRGTSLTIQCQVDSQVTMMFWYRQQPGQSLTLIATANQGSEATYESGFVIDKFPISRPNLTFSTLTVSNMSPEDSSIYLCSVGDQMNTEAFFGQGTRLTVV.